This T cell receptor (beta chain) was identified during a study of blood T cell repertoires in COVID-19 (dated by TCRdb to about 2020). In terms of the full investigation: Collaborator samples came from the United States, Italy and Spain and covered acute and convalescent phases of COVID-19. The prospective study material was composed of cDNA or gDNA derived from T cells, B-cell-depleted T cells, or PBMCs. Deeply sampled blood TCRbeta repertoires from subjects exposed to, actively infected with, or recovered from COVID-19 were included in the dataset. The repertoires were made available in a free public database intended to serve as a resource for research on the immune response to SARS-CoV-2. The samples were drawn from two sources: the first 160 participants of the ongoing ImmuneRACE study, and 1,200 or so subjects contributed by 6 global collaborators. A de-identified subject ID, COVID-19 status, age in years and sex were almost always included in the sample metadata. Where available, HLA class I and class II types were taken from metadata supplied by the sample provider and were not determined by assay-based typing.

TCRbeta CDR3 regions were amplified from genomic DNA using the immunoSEQ Assay, a bias-controlled multiplex PCR. As for the original processing: The number of nucleated cells in each sample was estimated from the amplification of reference gene primers within the assay. Sequence reads were collapsed and filtered to measure the absolute abundance of every unique TCRbeta CDR3 rearrangement. For each sample, productive Simpson clonality was calculated by taking the square root of Simpson's diversity index across productive rearrangements. TCRdb obtained this table from immuneACCESS and retained in-frame rearrangements with V and J assigned. These tables miss some clones; where compared with another copy, unresolved V genes account for less than half of the shortfall, and the remainder is unexplained. D and trimming come from the DNA, and the V and J calls and clone size come from that table. The table for this sample lists 490,000 or so clones; 88% of them were counted only once. The ten most abundant clones make up approximately 8% of the sample.

Here is what the overall study found, with its caveats: The quantity of clinical and demographic metadata differed by source and by participant and was supplied without curation.

The CDR3 runs 14 amino acids, cysteine and phenylalanine included. The sequence is cut down to CDR3 DNA, 42 bases in frame from base 1. V lost 1 base and J lost 0 bases; the stretch between them is 7 bases long. CDR1 SGHRS and CDR2 YFSETQ were looked up in the germline V gene. Enrolling through a virtual design, the prospective study's participants ranged in age from about 18 to 89 years and lived across about two dozen United States geographic areas. Cohort assignment in the prospective study relied on participant-reported clinical history from a screening survey and a study questionnaire. ImmuneRACE Cohort 3 recovered participants were defined by two consecutive negative NP/OP PCR tests, healthcare professional clearance, or symptom resolution. In the prospective study, mobile phlebotomists collected whole blood, serum and a nasopharyngeal or oropharyngeal swab from each participant. Over a roughly 2-month period, participants in the prospective study had the option of providing additional blood draws and questionnaires. Before DNA extraction, blood samples from the prospective study were shipped at room temperature or frozen.

As for this clone: Which antigen it targets is not known. No much larger clone is present one base from it, and per-base qualities are unavailable.

The clonotype comes from an older woman who had recovered from COVID-19. Sequencing was performed on PBMCs or T cells enriched from blood (not recorded which). The rearranged segments are TRBV5-1 and TRBJ1-1; the D gene is not confidently resolved. The sequenced DNA: TGCGCCAGCAGCTTGCCCGGGATGAACACTGAAGCTTTCTTT. Translation gives CASSLPGMNTEAFF.